This note documents a single T cell receptor (beta chain) sequence. Its antigen is as yet unknown. The sample belongs to a study of early T cells in non-severe SARS-CoV-2 infection. Study context: The authors sequenced bulk RNA from unsorted whole blood, leaving chains unpaired.

Individually, cDNA molecules had unique molecular identifiers attached to them. In TCRdb, the 5' RACE reads were re-called with MiXCR into one record per CDR3 protein. Of about 71,000 distinct CDR3 sequences listed, roughly 15% are singletons. Deletions cut 3 bases from V and 0 bases from J, with 18 bases between. Looked up from germline, CDR1 is SGHVS and CDR2 is FNYEAQ. The CDR3 sequence is 18 residues long. Broader study findings: Clonotype matching in VDJdb favored anti-spike CD8 responses and did not capture private and CD4 specificities.

V usage is TRBV7-6 and J usage is TRBJ2-1, with TRBD2 as a possible D gene (6 bases). Sequences were obtained from whole blood. The receptor was isolated from an adult who was a healthcare worker with PCR-confirmed SARS-CoV-2 infection or an uninfected control (not recorded which). DNA for the CDR3: TGTGCCAGCAGCTTCGCGGGGAGATCTCCTAGCTCCTACAATGAGCAGTTCTTC. Translated: CASSFAGRSPSSYNEQFF.